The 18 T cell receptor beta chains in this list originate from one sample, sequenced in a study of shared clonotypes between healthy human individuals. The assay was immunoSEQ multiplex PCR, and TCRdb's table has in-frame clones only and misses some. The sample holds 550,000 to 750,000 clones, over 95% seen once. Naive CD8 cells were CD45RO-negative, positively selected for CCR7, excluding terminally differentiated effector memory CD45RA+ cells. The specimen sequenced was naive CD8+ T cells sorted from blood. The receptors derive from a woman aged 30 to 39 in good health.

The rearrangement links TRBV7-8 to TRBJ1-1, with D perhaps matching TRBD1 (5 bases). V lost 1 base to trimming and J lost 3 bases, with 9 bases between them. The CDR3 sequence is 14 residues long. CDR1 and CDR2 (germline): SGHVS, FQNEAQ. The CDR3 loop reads CASSLGGYDTEAFF. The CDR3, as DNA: TGTGCCAGCAGCTTAGGGGGGTACGACACTGAAGCTTTCTTT.

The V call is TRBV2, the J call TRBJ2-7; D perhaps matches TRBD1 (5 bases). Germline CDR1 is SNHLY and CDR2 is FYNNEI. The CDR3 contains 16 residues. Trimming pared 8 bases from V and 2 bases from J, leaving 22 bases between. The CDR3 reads CASRLKTDWTTYEQYF. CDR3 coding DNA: TGTGCCAGCCGCCTGAAAACCGATTGGACAACCTACGAGCAGTACTTC.

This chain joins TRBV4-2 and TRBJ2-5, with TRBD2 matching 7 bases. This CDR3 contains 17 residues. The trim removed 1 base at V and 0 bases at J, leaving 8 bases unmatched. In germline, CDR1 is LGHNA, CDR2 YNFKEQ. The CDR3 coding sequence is TGTGCCAGCAGCCAAGGCGGGGCTAGCGGCGACCAAGAGACCCAGTACTTC. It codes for CASSQGGASGDQETQYF.

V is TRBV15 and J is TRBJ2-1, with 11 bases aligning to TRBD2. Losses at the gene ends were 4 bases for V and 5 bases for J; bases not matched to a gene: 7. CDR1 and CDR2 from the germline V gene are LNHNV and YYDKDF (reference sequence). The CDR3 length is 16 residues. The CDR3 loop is CATSKTSGKNHNEQFF. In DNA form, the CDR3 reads TGTGCCACCAGCAAGACTAGCGGGAAGAATCACAATGAGCAGTTCTTC.

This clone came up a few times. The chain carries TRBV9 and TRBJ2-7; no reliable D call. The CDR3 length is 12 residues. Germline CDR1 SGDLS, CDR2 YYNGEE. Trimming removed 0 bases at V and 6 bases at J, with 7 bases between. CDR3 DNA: TGTGCCAGCAGCGTAGTCGGGCCCGAGCAGTACTTC. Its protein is CASSVVGPEQYF.

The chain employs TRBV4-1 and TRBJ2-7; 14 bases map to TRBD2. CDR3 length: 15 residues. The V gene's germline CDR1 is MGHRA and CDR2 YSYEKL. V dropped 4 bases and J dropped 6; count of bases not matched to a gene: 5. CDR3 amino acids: CASSLGTSGRGEQYF. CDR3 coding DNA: TGCGCCAGCAGCCTGGGGACTAGCGGGAGAGGCGAGCAGTACTTC.

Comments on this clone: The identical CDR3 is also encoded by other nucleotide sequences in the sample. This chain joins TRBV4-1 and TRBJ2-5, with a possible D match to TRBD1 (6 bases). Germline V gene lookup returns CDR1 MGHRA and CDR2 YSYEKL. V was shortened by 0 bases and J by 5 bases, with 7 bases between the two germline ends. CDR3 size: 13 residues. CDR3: CASSQDRGETQYF. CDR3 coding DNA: TGCGCCAGCAGCCAAGATAGGGGGGAGACCCAGTACTTC.

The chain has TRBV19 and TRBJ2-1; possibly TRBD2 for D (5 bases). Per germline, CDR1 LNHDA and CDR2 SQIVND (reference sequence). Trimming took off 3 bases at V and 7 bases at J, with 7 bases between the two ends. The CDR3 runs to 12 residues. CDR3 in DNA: TGTGCCAGTAGTATCGGGGTAAATGAGCAGTTCTTC. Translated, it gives CASSIGVNEQFF.

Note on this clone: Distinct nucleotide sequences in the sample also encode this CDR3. In nucleotides, the CDR3 is TGTGCCAGCAGTTTTGGCGAGCAGTTCTTC. Amino acids: CASSFGEQFF. The rearrangement joins TRBV28 to TRBJ2-1; no reliable D call. The V and J ends lost 3 bases and 10 bases respectively, with 4 bases between them. The length of the CDR3 is 10 residues. Germline V gives CDR1 MDHEN, CDR2 SYDVKM.

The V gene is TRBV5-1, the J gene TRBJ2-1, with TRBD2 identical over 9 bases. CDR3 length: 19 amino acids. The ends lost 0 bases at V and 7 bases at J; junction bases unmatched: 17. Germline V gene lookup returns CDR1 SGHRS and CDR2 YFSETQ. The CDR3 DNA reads TGCGCCAGCAGCTTGGACCACCTCTTCGCTGTAGCGGGGGCGAATGAGCAGTTCTTC. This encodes CASSLDHLFAVAGANEQFF.

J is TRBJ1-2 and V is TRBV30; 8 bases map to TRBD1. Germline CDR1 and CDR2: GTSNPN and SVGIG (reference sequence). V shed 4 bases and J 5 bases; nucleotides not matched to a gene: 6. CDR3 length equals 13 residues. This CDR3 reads CAWIGTGKYGYTF. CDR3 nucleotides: TGTGCCTGGATCGGGACAGGAAAATATGGCTACACCTTC.

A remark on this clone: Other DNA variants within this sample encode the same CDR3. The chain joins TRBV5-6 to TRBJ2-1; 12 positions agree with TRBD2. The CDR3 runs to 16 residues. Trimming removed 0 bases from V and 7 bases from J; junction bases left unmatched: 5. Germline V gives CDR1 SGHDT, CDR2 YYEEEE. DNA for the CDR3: TGTGCCAGCAGCTTGGGTCTAGCGGGAGGGTTGAATGAGCAGTTCTTC. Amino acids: CASSLGLAGGLNEQFF.

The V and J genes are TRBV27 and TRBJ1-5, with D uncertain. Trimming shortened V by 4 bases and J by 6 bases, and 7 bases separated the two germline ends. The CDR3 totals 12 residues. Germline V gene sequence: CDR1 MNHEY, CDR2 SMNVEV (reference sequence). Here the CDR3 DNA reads TGTGCCAGCAGTTCCTACGGTCAGCCCCAGCATTTT. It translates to CASSSYGQPQHF.

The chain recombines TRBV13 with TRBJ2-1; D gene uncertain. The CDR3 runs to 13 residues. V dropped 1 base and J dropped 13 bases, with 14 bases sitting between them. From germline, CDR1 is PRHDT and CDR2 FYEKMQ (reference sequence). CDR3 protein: CASSLDSRDPQFF. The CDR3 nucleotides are TGTGCCAGCAGCTTAGATTCACGAGATCCCCAGTTCTTC.

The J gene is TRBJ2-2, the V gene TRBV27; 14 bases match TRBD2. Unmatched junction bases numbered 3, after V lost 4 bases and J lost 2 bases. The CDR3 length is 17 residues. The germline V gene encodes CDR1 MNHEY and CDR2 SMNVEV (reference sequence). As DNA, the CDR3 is TGTGCCAGCAGTTCGACTAGCGGGAGGGCCAACACCGGGGAGCTGTTTTTT. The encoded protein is CASSSTSGRANTGELFF.

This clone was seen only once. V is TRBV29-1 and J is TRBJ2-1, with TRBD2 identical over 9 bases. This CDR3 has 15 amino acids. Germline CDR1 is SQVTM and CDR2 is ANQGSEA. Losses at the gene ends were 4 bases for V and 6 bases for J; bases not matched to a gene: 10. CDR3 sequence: CSVGGGRVSSNEQFF. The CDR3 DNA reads TGCAGCGTTGGGGGCGGGAGGGTCTCTTCCAATGAGCAGTTCTTC.

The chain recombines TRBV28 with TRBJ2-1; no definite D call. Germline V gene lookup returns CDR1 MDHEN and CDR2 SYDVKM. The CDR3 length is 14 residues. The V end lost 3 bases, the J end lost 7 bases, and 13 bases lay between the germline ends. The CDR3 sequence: CASSFFGPANEQFF. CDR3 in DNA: TGTGCCAGCAGTTTTTTCGGTCCGGCAAATGAGCAGTTCTTC.

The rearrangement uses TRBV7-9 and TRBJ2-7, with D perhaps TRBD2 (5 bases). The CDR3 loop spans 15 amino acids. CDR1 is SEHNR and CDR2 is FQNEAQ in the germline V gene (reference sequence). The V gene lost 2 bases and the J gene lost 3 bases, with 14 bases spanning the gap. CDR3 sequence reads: CASSLRVGSSYEQYF. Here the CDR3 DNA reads TGTGCCAGCAGCTTAAGGGTGGGGAGTAGCTACGAGCAGTACTTC.